This TCR beta chain was profiled in a study of cytomegalovirus exposure and HLA in healthy donors (dated 2017 in TCRdb). As for the study more broadly: An earlier analysis of approximately 640 of the donors reported more than 250 Gb of sequence data and about 100 million unique TCR beta sequences from about 200 million T cells. About 320 gigabases of sequencing data and around 87 million unique TCR sequences were included in an early release covering roughly 600 HLA-typed donors. Among the approximately 430 genotyped donors, approximately 76% belonged to the genetic ancestry cluster associated with self-reported Caucasian donors. The study aimed to test whether cataloging public T cell receptors could reveal signatures of past pathogen exposure. Using immunosequencing, the study profiled T cell repertoires from roughly 650 subjects and related those repertoires to cytomegalovirus serostatus. A separate validation cohort of 90 to 150 different subjects was used in addition to the 666-subject first cohort. The study combined high-throughput TCR immunosequencing, statistical association of individual TCRs with disease status, and machine learning to predict cytomegalovirus infection status. A later analysis re-analyzed previously published TCR beta repertoires from 660 or so donors and added high-resolution HLA genotyping to study TCR occurrence patterns. In the later analysis, no new phenotypic data were used to find candidate immune exposures; instead, reliance was placed on TCR beta sequences and their occurrence across donors. An earlier analysis of several hundred of the donors applied high-throughput TCR beta sequencing to assess whether each TCR beta V gene segment acted as functional or pseudogenic. Donor age, sex, ethnicity and CMV serostatus were compiled alongside the repertoire data. In a later genetic analysis, genome-wide SNP genotypes for 398 of the 666 donors were used, and that subset was treated as a discovery cohort. Every discovery cohort repertoire had been produced on one sequencing platform. Both class I and class II loci were covered by HLA typing, at four-digit resolution. Typing coverage varied by locus: 629-630 donors for A, B, C, DRB1 and DQB1; roughly 520 for DQA1; 600 to 610 for DPA1; approximately 470 for DPB1. Because of strong linkage in the cohort, roughly five DR-DQ haplotypes were treated as single units for association and clustering. On average, 235,054 unique TCR beta nucleotide sequences were sequenced per donor among about 400 genotyped donors of the cohort, with 15% to 20% of those sequences being non-productive.

The germline V gene sets CDR1 to SGHRS and CDR2 to YFSETQ. Including the terminal cysteine and phenylalanine, the CDR3 comprises 17 residues. The sequence is cut down to CDR3 DNA, 51 bases in frame from base 1. V loses 0 bases at its end and J loses 2 bases; junction bases beyond the gene matches: 8. The library was produced with the immunoSEQ multiplex PCR assay. For the multiplex PCR, a mixture combining 60 forward primers for TCR Vbeta segments and 13 reverse primers for TCR Jbeta segments was used. The CDR3 region of rearranged TCR beta genes was amplified from genomic DNA by a multiplex PCR assay. The amplified TCR beta libraries were sequenced on the Illumina HiSeq System as 87-base-pair reads. Per the original workflow: A later analysis tallied around 82 million unique TCR beta chains across the 660 or so repertoires, and approximately 12 million of those chains were shared by two or more donors. Raw reads were error-corrected and collapsed into unique sequences with a nearest-neighbor algorithm that merged closely related sequences to remove PCR and sequencing errors. CDR3 sequences were aligned to IMGT reference sequences to assign V, D and J gene segments. For a sequence to be retained, a match of at least six nucleotides was required to both a V gene segment and a J gene segment. A rearrangement was called productive if the CDR3 had no stop codons and remained in frame with V and J, and every other rearrangement was called non-productive. CDR3 was defined according to IMGT convention as the region running from the second conserved V-encoded cysteine to the conserved J-encoded phenylalanine. In an earlier analysis of 587 of the donors, sequences lacking an unambiguous match to a single V gene segment were excluded. An earlier analysis of a few hundred of the donors classified V segments as functional when productive rearrangements were above 56.7% and as segregating when the standard deviation between donors was above 5%. A statistical classification framework was built to diagnose cytomegalovirus status from the catalog of TCR beta chain sequences. In a later analysis, V and J genes were assigned by comparing TCR nucleotide sequences against IMGT/GENE-DB human TR gene sequences. In a later analysis, CDR3 sequences and most-parsimonious VDJ recombination scenarios were assigned using the TCRdist pipeline. In a later analysis, every TCR beta chain was defined by the combination of its CDR3 amino acid sequence and its V-gene family, and reads without a unique V-gene family were dropped. In a later analysis, around 600 highly shared, low-generation-probability nucleotide sequences were removed to address suspected cross-contamination and a sequencing artifact. In a later analysis, a clonal expansion index was calculated for each public chain from normalized within-repertoire ranks of inferred template counts. A later analysis computed generation probabilities with a VDJ recombination model fitted to out-of-frame rearrangements, and checked the results against IGoR. A later analysis scored TCR-TCR, TCR-HLA and TCR-CMV co-occurrence with hypergeometric tests, applying a repertoire-size bias correction to TCR pairs. A later analysis estimated false discovery rates by permuting HLA or CMV assignments 20 times. In a later analysis, co-occurring TCRs were grouped with DBSCAN, and TCRdist sequence similarity was added when clustering was performed within HLA-allele-positive subsets. Co-occurrence clustering excluded repertoires with fewer than 30,000 or more than 120,000 public chains, plus five with anomalous nucleotide sharing. The table was pulled from immuneACCESS by TCRdb, which kept in-frame rearrangements only. Such tables lose some clones; where checked, under half of the loss comes from unresolved V genes, and the rest has no known cause. V and J calls and clone size are those listed in that table; D and trimming were worked out from the DNA. This sample comprises 200,000 to 250,000 clones, 65% to 85% of them detected only once. The ten largest clones add up to approximately 1.5% of the sample.

The research as a whole found: Presence/absence analyses assumed roughly uniform sequencing depth across donors, an assumption that may not hold. The study listed approximately 150 TCR beta chains as associated with cytomegalovirus. A cluster of highly shared sequence variants was judged likely to represent a technical artifact of the sequencing pipeline. In vitro tests confirmed that a few of the cytomegalovirus-associated TCR beta chains recognize cytomegalovirus antigens. In a later analysis, most CMV-associated TCR beta chains were found to appear HLA-restricted, with HLA associations seemingly driven largely by CMV exposure. Because HLA typing was missing for some donors at each locus, association tests included only the typed subset. Linkage disequilibrium might explain the correlated functional status among segregating V segments, but an unknown experimental factor could not be ruled out. According to the authors, the approach could potentially be generalized to other disease states and immunological phenotypes. While some public TCRs were present in many individuals, most TCR sequences turned up only very rarely across donors. In a later analysis, the rate of TCR association differed among HLA loci, with DRB1 alleles having the most associated TCRs and HLA-C alleles having the fewest. The 87-base-pair reads could not distinguish some IMGT-functional V segments, including TRBV6-2 and TRBV6-3, so those segments were excluded. A later analysis associated 15,000 to 20,000 TCR beta sequences with specific HLA alleles at a false discovery rate of 0.05. In a later analysis, several top co-occurrence clusters were reported to appear linked to parvovirus B19, influenza, CMV and Epstein-Barr virus. Because counts were too low, 15 to 20 rarely observed V segments, including chromosome 9 orphons, were left out of the earlier analysis of approximately 580 of the donors. A further reported finding was that TCR beta sequences accurately predicted the HLA-A and HLA-B alleles for most subjects in the first cohort. A later genetic analysis reported fewer N-insertions in productive TCRs among donors in an Asian-associated ancestry cluster than the roughly 700-donor mean. An association between a missense DCLRE1C variant and V-gene and J-gene trimming of TCR beta chains was found in a later genetic analysis and replicated in an independent cohort. Compared with equally common non-associated chains, HLA-associated TCR beta chains in a later analysis were more clonally expanded and had lower generation probabilities. When HLA alleles, especially DR and DQ, strongly co-occurred, TCR associations were difficult to assign to individual alleles. The only immune exposure information available for the cohort was CMV serostatus. In this cohort, only TCR beta chains were sequenced, and detectable features were limited by the absence of alpha or paired-chain data. An earlier analysis of 587 of the donors showed that most TCR beta V segments appeared in productive rearrangements either about 90% or about 30% of the time, which broadly matched IMGT annotations. In both the original and validation cohorts, the classifier was reported to diagnose cytomegalovirus status with high specificity and sensitivity.

On this clone itself: Its cognate antigen has yet to be identified. No base quality values were provided; no much bigger clone lies one nucleotide off.

The cohort consisted of hundreds of healthy bone marrow donors. At the time of sampling, every cohort member was nominally healthy, though immune exposures that went unrecorded were likely present. The donor tested CMV seronegative and was one of the 352 seronegative cohort members. A peripheral blood sample was provided by each donor, and peripheral blood mononuclear cells were used for TCR beta sequencing. Genomic DNA was extracted from the blood cell samples with the Qiagen DNeasy Blood Extraction Kit. The chain was built from TRBV5-1 and TRBJ2-3; 8 middle bases align to TRBD2. The sequence was obtained from a man aged 45-65 years in good health and CMV-seronegative. The sequenced material came from PBMCs. DNA sequence: TGCGCCAGCAGCTTGGTAGCTGGCGGGAGGTCCACAGATACGCAGTATTTT. Its translation reads: CASSLVAGGRSTDTQYF.